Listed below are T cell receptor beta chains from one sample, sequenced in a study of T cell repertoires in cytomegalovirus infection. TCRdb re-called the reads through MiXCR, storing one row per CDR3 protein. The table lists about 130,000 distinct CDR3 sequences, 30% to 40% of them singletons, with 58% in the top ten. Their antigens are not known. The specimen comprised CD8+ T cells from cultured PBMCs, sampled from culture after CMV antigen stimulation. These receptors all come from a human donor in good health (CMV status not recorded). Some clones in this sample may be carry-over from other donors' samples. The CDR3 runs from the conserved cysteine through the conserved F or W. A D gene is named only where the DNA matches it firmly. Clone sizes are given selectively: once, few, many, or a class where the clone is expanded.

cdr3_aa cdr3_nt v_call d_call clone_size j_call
CASAKLKRSGNTIYF TGTGCCAGCGCAAAACTCAAGCGCTCTGGAAACACCATATATTTT TRBV6-2/TRBV6-3 . few TRBJ1-3
CASSPGPANTGELFF TGCGCCAGCAGCCCCGGACCGGCTAACACCGGGGAGCTGTTTTTT TRBV4-3 . . TRBJ2-2
CASSPYRATDTQYF TGTGCCAGCAGCCCATACAGGGCTACAGATACGCAGTATTTT TRBV6-5 . . TRBJ2-3
CASSPRTSGDYTTEQYF TGTGCCAGCAGTCCCAGGACTAGCGGGGACTATACTACCGAGCAGTACTTC TRBV28 TRBD2 . TRBJ2-7
CASSLIVMDQDGYTF TGTGCCAGCAGCCTGATTGTGATGGACCAAGATGGCTACACCTTC TRBV7-9 . . TRBJ1-2
CASTVQGLGAEAFF TGCGCCAGCACCGTCCAGGGCTTAGGTGCTGAAGCTTTCTTT TRBV10-2 . . TRBJ1-1
CASSQLQRNTEAFF TGCGCCAGCAGCCAACTACAGCGGAACACTGAAGCTTTCTTT TRBV4-3 . few TRBJ1-1
CASSRRDVRETQYF TGTGCCAGCAGCCGCCGGGACGTGAGGGAGACCCAGTACTTC TRBV5-6 . . TRBJ2-5
CASSSGARTNEKLFF TGTGCCAGCAGCTCTGGGGCGAGGACTAATGAAAAACTGTTTTTT TRBV7-9 . many TRBJ1-4
CSTLAGGLNEQFF TGCAGTACCCTAGCGGGGGGGCTTAATGAGCAGTTCTTC TRBV20-1 TRBD2 . TRBJ2-1
CASSLNPPQVGSYNEQFF TGTGCCAGCAGCTTAAATCCCCCGCAGGTGGGATCCTACAATGAGCAGTTCTTC TRBV7-2 . . TRBJ2-1
CASSLPQTTGISYNSPLHF TGTGCCAGCAGCCTCCCCCAAACCACAGGGATCTCCTATAATTCACCCCTCCACTTT TRBV7-9 . many TRBJ1-6
CASSPGPQPQHF TGTGCCAGCAGTCCGGGCCCTCAGCCCCAGCATTTT TRBV12-3/TRBV12-4 . few TRBJ1-5
CASSVGWVGGQQETQYF TGTGCCAGCAGCGTAGGATGGGTAGGGGGTCAGCAAGAGACCCAGTACTTC TRBV9 . . TRBJ2-5
CASRGERFSTQYF TGTGCCAGCAGAGGGGAACGGTTCTCCACGCAGTATTTT TRBV6-2/TRBV6-3 . . TRBJ2-3
CAISDIRDSKNSYEQYF TGTGCCATCAGTGACATCAGGGACAGCAAAAACTCCTACGAGCAGTACTTC TRBV10-3 TRBD1 . TRBJ2-7
CASSRQLPGTSGTDTQYF TGTGCCAGCAGCCGCCAACTCCCCGGGACTAGCGGCACAGATACGCAGTATTTT TRBV7-2 TRBD2 many TRBJ2-3
CASSFPVPSDGYTF TGTGCCAGCAGCTTTCCGGTTCCTTCGGATGGCTACACCTTC TRBV7-2 . few TRBJ1-2
CASSRVGLTDTQYF TGTGCCAGCAGCCGCGTGGGGCTCACAGATACGCAGTATTTT TRBV7-6 . few TRBJ2-3
CASSLAPGEGGDRGFTEAFF TGTGCCAGCAGCTTAGCTCCAGGGGAGGGCGGCGATCGAGGGTTCACTGAAGCTTTCTTT TRBV7-6 . many TRBJ1-1
CASSLAQVAGILWYNEQFF TGTGCCAGCAGCTTAGCGCAGGTAGCGGGGATTTTGTGGTACAATGAGCAGTTCTTC TRBV7-2 TRBD2 . TRBJ2-1
CASSQEWGYGYTF TGTGCCAGCAGCCAAGAGTGGGGGTATGGCTACACCTTC TRBV14 . many TRBJ1-2
CSVEETNNEQFF TGCAGCGTTGAAGAAACAAACAATGAGCAGTTCTTC TRBV29-1 . . TRBJ2-1
CASNLAGDYNEQFF TGTGCCAGTAACCTAGCGGGGGACTACAATGAGCAGTTCTTC TRBV19 TRBD2 . TRBJ2-1
CASSALKQGNYGYTF TGCGCCAGCAGCGCCCTAAAACAGGGAAACTATGGCTACACCTTC TRBV5-1 . . TRBJ1-2
CASSPGTEAYEQYF TGTGCCAGCAGTCCCGGGACGGAAGCCTACGAGCAGTACTTC TRBV27 . . TRBJ2-7
CASSRDWEEQYF TGTGCCAGCAGCAGAGACTGGGAGGAGCAGTACTTC TRBV28 . few TRBJ2-7
CASTRGTVAEAFF TGTGCCAGCACCCGCGGGACGGTCGCTGAAGCTTTCTTT TRBV5-4 . few TRBJ1-1
CSAREDGTGKGVEAFF TGCAGTGCTAGAGAGGACGGGACAGGCAAAGGGGTAGAAGCTTTCTTT TRBV20-1 TRBD1 . TRBJ1-1
CAASPRTGGYTF TGTGCCGCTTCCCCCCGAACGGGTGGCTACACCTTC TRBV7-2 . . TRBJ1-2
CASSYPSLGLNYGYTF TGTGCCAGCAGCTATCCGTCGCTAGGTCTTAACTATGGCTACACCTTC TRBV7-2 . many TRBJ1-2